One and the same sample provided the 3 T cell receptor beta chains below, sequenced in a study of T-cell reconstitution after alpha-beta-depleted transplantation in children. Molecular barcoding with unique molecular identifiers was used for the TCRbeta library. TCRdb independently ran MiXCR on the PCR reads; one entry per CDR3 protein. The sample has a few hundred thousand distinct CDR3 sequences, 27% seen once. The sequenced sample was PBMCs, obtained before TCRalphabeta/CD19-depleted stem cell transplant. These receptors all come from a boy under two years old with Wiskott-Aldrich syndrome, due to receive a stem cell transplant.

The chain couples TRBV11-1 to TRBJ1-1; D not certain. The CDR3 totals 18 residues. Germline assignment: CDR1 SGHAT and CDR2 FQDESV (reference sequence). V lost 7 bases, J lost 0 bases, and 24 bases lay in between. The CDR3 loop reads CASTSSVEGRGLNTEAFF. The CDR3 region has the DNA TGTGCCAGCACCTCCTCGGTGGAAGGGCGAGGGCTGAACACTGAAGCTTTCTTT.

The chain combines TRBV5-6 with TRBJ1-4, with TRBD1 matching 10 bases. Germline CDR1 SGHDT, CDR2 YYEEEE. The CDR3 sequence is 15 residues long. V lost 3 bases, J lost 8 bases, and 7 bases stayed unmatched. The CDR3 loop reads CASSSRDRGVEKLFF. CDR3 DNA sequence: TGTGCCAGCAGCTCCCGGGACAGGGGAGTGGAAAAACTGTTTTTT.

The CDR3 region is CASRGTSGSEWNNEQFF. The CDR3 DNA reads as TGCGCCAGCAGGGGGACTAGCGGGAGCGAGTGGAACAATGAGCAGTTCTTC. This chain uses TRBV5-1 with TRBJ2-1; TRBD2 matches at 14 bases. V shed 5 bases, J shed 5 bases, and the junction held 9 bases outside the gene matches. This CDR3 comprises 17 residues. CDR1 and CDR2 (germline): SGHRS, YFSETQ. Full variable domain (outside the CDR3, taken from reference TRBV5-1 and TRBJ2-1): KAGVTQTPRYLIKTRGQQVTLSCSPISGHRSVSWYQQTPGQGLQFLFEYFSETQRNKGNFPGRFSGRQFSNSRSEMNVSTLELGDSALYLCASRGTSGSEWNNEQFFGPGTRLTVL.